The rows below give T cell receptor beta chains drawn from one sample of a study of CD8 T cells in ankylosing spondylitis. Each CDR3 protein gets one entry after TCRdb re-called the 5' RACE reads with MiXCR. Of 150,000 to 200,000 distinct CDR3 sequences listed, around 20% are singletons. Material for sequencing was blood, either unsorted or a sorted T cell fraction (not recorded which). The receptors were sampled from a male donor with ankylosing spondylitis or in good health (not recorded which). The CDR3 runs from the conserved cysteine through the conserved F or W.

TRBJ1-5 14 TRBV6-1 CASTLLDHNQPQHF
TRBJ2-2 14 TRBV6-4 CASSDSRFPGELFF
TRBJ2-5 15 TRBV5-1 CASSSKRRLQETQYF
TRBJ2-1 18 TRBV11-1 CASSSYGWREGPYNEQFF
TRBJ2-2 14 TRBV7-9 CASSLVLYTGELFF
TRBJ1-1 14 TRBV28 CASSLSGAGTEAFF
TRBJ2-2 15 TRBV12-3/TRBV12-4 CASSLGLSGTGELFF
TRBJ1-1 14 TRBV30 CAWRGGPRKWRTFF
TRBJ2-5 13 TRBV10-2 CASSQTSWSTQYF
TRBJ2-5 14 TRBV5-1 CASSLSRGEETQYF
TRBJ1-1 11 TRBV28 CASRAALEAFF
TRBJ1-4 13 TRBV28 CASMGAMGEKLFF
TRBJ1-5 12 TRBV19 CASRQGNQPQHF
TRBJ2-1 17 TRBV13 CASSPSGTVSSYNEQFF
TRBJ1-5 14 TRBV28 CASSRGGGNQPQHF
TRBJ2-6 14 TRBV28 CASSSLFGANVLTF
TRBJ1-1 15 TRBV6-5 CASSVQDRGVTEAFF
TRBJ1-5 13 TRBV27 CASGGAVRQPQHF
TRBJ2-3 18 TRBV5-1 CASSSIPLADGGTDTQYF
TRBJ1-1 17 TRBV28 CASDGTGGVRMNTEAFF
TRBJ2-1 14 TRBV28 CASSSPSGSNEQFF
TRBJ1-4 16 TRBV5-6 CASSFLTRGTNEKLFF
TRBJ2-2 12 TRBV5-1 CASSLDAGELFF
TRBJ2-1 16 TRBV3-1 CASSQVSLAGANEQFF
TRBJ2-1 20 TRBV28 CASSSASGTGGHSSYNEQFF
TRBJ1-4 12 TRBV6-5 CASSYSGAERLF
TRBJ2-1 13 TRBV3-1 CASSQGGGTGQFF
TRBJ1-4 15 TRBV19 CASSNDHGRSEKLFF
TRBJ2-7 14 TRBV28 CASSYGTNVYEQYF
TRBJ2-1 14 TRBV6-5 CASSYRDRYNEQFF
TRBJ2-2 17 TRBV15 CATSRDRLAANTGELFF
TRBJ2-2 14 TRBV6-5 CASSYPRESGELFF
TRBJ1-1 11 TRBV6-5 CASSSVAEAFF
TRBJ2-5 14 TRBV7-7 CASSLVGKQETQYF
TRBJ2-4 17 TRBV6-2/TRBV6-3 CASSYLTSGAGKNIQYF
TRBJ2-3 15 TRBV5-1 CASAEPAGAQDTQYF
TRBJ1-1 14 TRBV6-1 CASSPGQGYTEAFF
TRBJ2-1 15 TRBV6-1 CASSPGLVAGNEQFF
TRBJ1-1 13 TRBV27 CASSLRTGEEAFF
TRBJ2-3 13 TRBV5-6 CASSSGTTDTQYF
TRBJ2-3 16 TRBV7-8 CASSLEGTGDTDTQYF
TRBJ2-4 13 TRBV5-6 CASSELAKNIQYF
TRBJ1-5 14 TRBV11-2 CASSLDLGLQPQHF
TRBJ2-1 15 TRBV20-1 CSARDGRAVYNEQFF
TRBJ2-7 13 TRBV4-1 CASSVTGSYEQYF
TRBJ2-1 13 TRBV28 CASSFSQLSEQFF
TRBJ2-1 16 TRBV24-1 CATSDRLAGGRNEQFF
TRBJ2-2 17 TRBV20-1 CSASRLHGTSDTGELFF